A single sample gave rise to the 24 T cell receptor beta chains below, sequenced in a study of CD8 T cells in ankylosing spondylitis. Study-wide results and caveats: A TCR beta motif of several highly homologous variants appeared characteristic of ankylosing spondylitis blood.

Which antigens these TCRs recognize remains unknown. TCRdb re-called the 5' RACE reads through MiXCR, storing one row per CDR3 protein. The table shows fewer than 500,000 distinct CDR3 sequences, with 25% to 30% occurring only once. Input material: blood, either unsorted or a sorted T cell fraction (not recorded which). The receptors come from a male donor with ankylosing spondylitis.

This clonotype was found a few times. The chain couples TRBV7-9 to TRBJ2-1; 8 nucleotides line up with TRBD2. The CDR3 has 13 amino acids. With V trimmed by 6 bases and J by 8 bases, 6 bases remained unmatched. Germline loops: CDR1 SEHNR, CDR2 FQNEAQ (reference sequence). CDR3 loop: CASRRTGGHEQFF. The CDR3 coding sequence is TGTGCCAGCAGACGGACGGGGGGGCATGAGCAGTTCTTC.

This clonotype was seen more than once but under ten times. The gene calls are TRBV7-2 and TRBJ1-3, with 8 bases lining up with TRBD1. The CDR3 contains 16 residues. Looked up from germline, CDR1 is SGHTA and CDR2 is FQGNSA. Trimming removed 7 bases from V and 5 bases from J; junction bases left unmatched: 13. CDR3 sequence reads: CASTRTGLGLRNTIYF. CDR3 nucleotide sequence: TGTGCCAGCACCCGGACAGGGCTAGGTTTGCGAAACACCATATATTTT.

The V gene is TRBV4-1, the J gene TRBJ2-7, with TRBD2 matching over 12 bases. V gave up 0 bases and J gave up 0 bases; unmatched junction bases: 12. The CDR3 has 20 residues. Germline loops: CDR1 MGHRA, CDR2 YSYEKL. For the CDR3, the DNA is TGCGCCAGCAGCCAAGATAGGAGGCTAGCGGGAGGGCTAAACTCCTACGAGCAGTACGTC. It encodes CASSQDRRLAGGLNSYEQYV.

The chain carries TRBV5-1 and TRBJ1-2; TRBD1 is a possible D gene (5 bases). The CDR3 consists of 14 residues. Germline assignment: CDR1 SGHRS and CDR2 YFSETQ. Trimming removed 0 bases from V and 5 bases from J, with 11 bases in between. CDR3 in DNA: TGCGCCAGCAGCTTGGGCAGGGAAGGGTATGGCTACACCTTC. Its protein is CASSLGREGYGYTF.

The genes are TRBV5-6 and TRBJ1-2, with D perhaps TRBD1 (6 bases). Germline V CDR1 and CDR2: SGHDT, YYEEEE. CDR3 length: 15 residues. V was clipped by 4 bases and J by 2 bases, with 15 bases between them. The CDR3 DNA reads TGTGCCAGCAGCGTTGGTAGGACAGCAAACTATGGCTACACCTTC. It specifies CASSVGRTANYGYTF.

The chain combines TRBV15 with TRBJ2-1; D gene uncertain. The CDR3 is made up of 14 amino acids. V gave up 0 bases and J gave up 9 bases, with 12 bases separating them. Germline CDR1 and CDR2: LNHNV and YYDKDF (reference sequence). The CDR3 here is CATSRDKAIGEQFF. The CDR3 nucleotides are TGTGCCACCAGCAGAGATAAAGCGATCGGTGAGCAGTTCTTC.

This clonotype appeared many times. This rearrangement joins TRBV2 to TRBJ2-7; tentative D call: TRBD2 (6 bases). This CDR3 is built from 11 residues. CDR1 is SNHLY, CDR2 FYNNEI, per germline. The V gene lost 5 bases and the J gene lost 6 bases, with 8 bases spanning the gap. The CDR3 region is CASSSGGEQYF. The CDR3 bases are TGTGCCAGCAGTTCCGGGGGCGAGCAGTACTTC.

Only a few counts were recorded for this clonotype. V gene TRBV5-1 combines with J gene TRBJ1-5; D unclear. Germline V gene lookup returns CDR1 SGHRS and CDR2 YFSETQ. The CDR3 spans 13 residues. Trimming pared 0 bases from V and 5 bases from J, leaving 6 bases between. In nucleotides, the CDR3 is TGCGCCAGCAGCTTGGCCATAGATCAGCCCCAGCATTTT. It specifies CASSLAIDQPQHF.

The rearrangement uses TRBV4-2 and TRBJ2-5; D assignment may be TRBD1 or TRBD2 (5 bases each). This CDR3 is built from 15 residues. V was clipped by 2 bases and J by 2 bases, with 12 bases between them. Looked up from germline, CDR1 is LGHNA and CDR2 is YNFKEQ. The CDR3: CASSQFLGPQETQYF. CDR3 coding DNA: TGTGCCAGCAGCCAATTCCTGGGACCACAAGAGACCCAGTACTTC.

This chain joins TRBV6-1 and TRBJ1-1, with D possibly TRBD1 on 5 matching bases. Trimming removed 4 bases at V and 2 bases at J, with 20 bases between. This CDR3 comprises 17 residues. Germline-derived CDR1 and CDR2 are MNHNS and SASEGT. This CDR3 reads CASSAGRANGKNTEAFF. The CDR3, as DNA: TGTGCCAGCAGTGCGGGCAGGGCTAACGGAAAAAACACTGAAGCTTTCTTT.

This clonotype turned up a few times. The J gene is TRBJ2-1, the V gene TRBV20-1, with TRBD2 identical over 10 bases. CDR1 and CDR2 (germline): DFQATT, SNEGSKA (reference sequence). Trimming removed 8 bases from V and 7 bases from J; junction bases left unmatched: 8. This CDR3 region has 13 residues. CDR3 loop: CSPLGLAANEQFF. CDR3 nucleotides: TGCAGTCCGCTCGGACTAGCGGCAAATGAGCAGTTCTTC.

The rearrangement uses TRBV29-1 and TRBJ2-1; D uncertain. Trimming stripped 7 bases from V and 8 bases from J, with 12 bases between. Germline values: CDR1 SQVTM, CDR2 ANQGSEA. The CDR3 spans 11 residues. CDR3 DNA: TGCAGCGCGCACGGGCTCCATGAGCAGTTCTTC. Protein product: CSAHGLHEQFF.

This clonotype was detected a few times. This chain connects TRBV24-1 to TRBJ2-1, with TRBD1 matching 7 bases. J was trimmed by 1 base and V by 8 bases; bases with no gene match: 4. Germline CDR1 reads KGHDR; CDR2 reads SFDVKD. The CDR3 has 14 amino acids. CDR3 sequence: CATKGQDSYNEQFF. CDR3 nucleotides: TGTGCCACCAAAGGACAGGATTCCTACAATGAGCAGTTCTTC.

The V and J genes are TRBV5-1 and TRBJ2-3, with D unresolved. The germline V gene encodes CDR1 SGHRS and CDR2 YFSETQ. V gave up 4 bases and J gave up 4 bases, with 10 bases separating them. The CDR3 contains 13 residues. The CDR3 loop is CASSPNSADTQYF. The CDR3 coding sequence is TGCGCCAGCAGCCCCAACTCGGCAGATACGCAGTATTTT.

This rearrangement joins TRBV7-2 to TRBJ2-7; 9 bases are a match to TRBD2. This CDR3 region has 16 residues. The J segment lost 4 bases and the V segment lost 1 base, leaving 8 bases of the junction unmatched. The V gene's germline CDR1 is SGHTA and CDR2 FQGNSA. CDR3 nucleotides: TGTGCCAGCAGCTTAGGTCCGGCGGGAGGGCCGTACGAGCAGTACTTC. Protein sequence: CASSLGPAGGPYEQYF.

This clonotype has a single count. The genes are TRBV19 and TRBJ2-4, with 16 bases fitting TRBD2. Trimming took 5 bases from V and 3 from J; bases not matched to a gene: 7. Germline V gene data show CDR1 as LNHDA and CDR2 as SQIVND (reference sequence). The CDR3 extends over 18 amino acids. In DNA, the CDR3 is TGTGCCAGTAGTGCGGGACTAGCGGGAGGGCAAGGCAAAAACATTCAGTACTTC. Protein: CASSAGLAGGQGKNIQYF.

This clonotype was counted between two and nine times. The CDR3 nucleotides are TGCAGTGCTAGAGGGATTCGTAATCAGCCCCAGCATTTT. It encodes CSARGIRNQPQHF. The rearrangement uses TRBV20-1 and TRBJ1-5; D is ambiguous. The V gene's germline CDR1 is DFQATT and CDR2 SNEGSKA (reference sequence). This CDR3 comprises 13 residues. V was pared by 1 base and J by 4 bases, with 8 bases between.

Only a few counts were recorded for this clonotype. The genes are TRBV9 and TRBJ1-1; D is undetermined. Trimming took off 0 bases at V and 3 bases at J, with 6 bases between the two ends. Per germline, CDR1 SGDLS and CDR2 YYNGEE. The length of the CDR3 is 13 residues. DNA for the CDR3: TGTGCCAGCAGCGTAGGTGTCGACACTGAAGCTTTCTTT. As protein: CASSVGVDTEAFF.

This clonotype was detected only a few times. CDR3 region: CASSQEGGGATDTQYF. The CDR3 DNA reads TGTGCCAGCAGCCAAGAGGGGGGAGGAGCCACAGATACGCAGTATTTT. The genes are TRBV4-2 and TRBJ2-3; maybe TRBD2 (6 bases). The V gene's germline CDR1 is LGHNA and CDR2 YNFKEQ. CDR3 length: 16 residues. V dropped 0 bases and J dropped 2 bases, with 12 bases sitting between them.

This clonotype was counted only a few times. V and J are TRBV7-2 and TRBJ2-5, with D perhaps TRBD2 (6 bases). Germline CDR1 and CDR2: SGHTA and FQGNSA. The CDR3 totals 14 residues. V was shortened by 1 base and J by 5 bases, with 11 bases between the two germline ends. DNA for the CDR3: TGTGCCAGCAGCTTAGGTGGGAGGCCGGAGACCCAGTACTTC. Protein sequence: CASSLGGRPETQYF.

In its sample, this clonotype was seen a few times. The V and J genes are TRBV20-1 and TRBJ2-5; D remains unclear. The CDR3 spans 14 residues. Germline V gene lookup returns CDR1 DFQATT and CDR2 SNEGSKA (reference sequence). The V and J ends lost 0 bases and 4 bases respectively, with 12 bases between them. CDR3 sequence (DNA): TGCAGTGCTAGAGATCGGAGAGTAGGAGAGACCCAGTACTTC. It encodes CSARDRRVGETQYF.

The rearrangement joins TRBV7-2 to TRBJ2-3; D call uncertain. This CDR3 contains 12 residues. Germline-derived CDR1 and CDR2 are SGHTA and FQGNSA. Between the trimmed V and J ends, which lost 1 base and 6 bases, there was a span of 5 bases. CDR3: CASSLVQDTQYF. The CDR3 nucleotides read TGTGCCAGCAGCTTAGTTCAGGATACGCAGTATTTT.

In its sample, this clonotype was seen a few times. The V call is TRBV12-3 or TRBV12-4, the J call TRBJ2-3, with unresolved D. Trimming left V 7 bases short and J 0 bases short, with 8 bases between. The CDR3 length is 13 residues. CDR3 region: CASIRSSTDTQYF. The CDR3 DNA follows: TGTGCCAGCATACGGAGTAGCACAGATACGCAGTATTTT.

The V call is TRBV9, the J call TRBJ1-3; D is unresolved. CDR3 length: 14 residues. In germline, CDR1 is SGDLS, CDR2 YYNGEE. The V end was cut by 0 bases, the J end by 4 bases, with 8 bases between. The CDR3 loop reads CASSVVGSGNTIYF. The CDR3 DNA follows: TGTGCCAGCAGCGTAGTAGGGTCAGGAAACACCATATATTTT.